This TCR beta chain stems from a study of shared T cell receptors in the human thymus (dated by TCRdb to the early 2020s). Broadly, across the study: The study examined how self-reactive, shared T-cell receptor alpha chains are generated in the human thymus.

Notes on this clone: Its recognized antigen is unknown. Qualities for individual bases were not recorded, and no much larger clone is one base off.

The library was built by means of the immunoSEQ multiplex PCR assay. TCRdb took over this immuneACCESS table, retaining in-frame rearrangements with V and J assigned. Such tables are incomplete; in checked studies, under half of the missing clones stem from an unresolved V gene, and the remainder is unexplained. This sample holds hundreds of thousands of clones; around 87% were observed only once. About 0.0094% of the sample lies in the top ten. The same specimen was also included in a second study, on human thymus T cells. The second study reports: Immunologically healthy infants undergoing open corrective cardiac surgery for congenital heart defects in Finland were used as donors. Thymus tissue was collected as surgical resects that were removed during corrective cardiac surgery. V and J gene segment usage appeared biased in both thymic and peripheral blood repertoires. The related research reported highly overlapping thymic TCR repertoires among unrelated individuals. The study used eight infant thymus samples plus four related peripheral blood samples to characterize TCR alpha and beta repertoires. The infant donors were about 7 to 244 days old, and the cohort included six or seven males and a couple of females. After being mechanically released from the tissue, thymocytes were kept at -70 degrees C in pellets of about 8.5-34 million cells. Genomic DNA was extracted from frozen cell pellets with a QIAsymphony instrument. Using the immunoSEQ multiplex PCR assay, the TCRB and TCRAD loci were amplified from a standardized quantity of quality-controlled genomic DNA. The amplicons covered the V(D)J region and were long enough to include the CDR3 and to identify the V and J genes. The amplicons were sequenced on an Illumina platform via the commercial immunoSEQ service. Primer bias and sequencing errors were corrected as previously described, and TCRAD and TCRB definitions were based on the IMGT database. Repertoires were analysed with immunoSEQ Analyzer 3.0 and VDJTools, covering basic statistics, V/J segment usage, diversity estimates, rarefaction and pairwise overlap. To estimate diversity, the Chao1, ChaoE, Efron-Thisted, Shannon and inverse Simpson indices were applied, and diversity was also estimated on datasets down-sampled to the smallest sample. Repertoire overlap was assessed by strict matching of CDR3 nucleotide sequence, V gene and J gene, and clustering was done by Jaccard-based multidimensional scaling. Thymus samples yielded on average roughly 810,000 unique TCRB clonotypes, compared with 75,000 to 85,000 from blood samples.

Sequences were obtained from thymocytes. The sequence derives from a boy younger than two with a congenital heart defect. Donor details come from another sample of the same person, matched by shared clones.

The base sequence is TGTGCCAGACACCTCGGGGAGCCCCACAATACGCAGTGGTATTTT. This translates into CARHLGEPHNTQWYF. The receptor chain draws on TRBV5-3 and TRBJ2-3, with TRBD2 tentatively as D gene (5 bases match). TRBV5-3 counts as an open reading frame of uncertain function. Trimming takes 7 bases from V and 14 bases from J, and the germline ends sit 29 bases apart. The CDR3 sequence holds 15 residues, the cysteine and phenylalanine included. This entry keeps only the CDR3 DNA: 45 bases, framed from base 1.